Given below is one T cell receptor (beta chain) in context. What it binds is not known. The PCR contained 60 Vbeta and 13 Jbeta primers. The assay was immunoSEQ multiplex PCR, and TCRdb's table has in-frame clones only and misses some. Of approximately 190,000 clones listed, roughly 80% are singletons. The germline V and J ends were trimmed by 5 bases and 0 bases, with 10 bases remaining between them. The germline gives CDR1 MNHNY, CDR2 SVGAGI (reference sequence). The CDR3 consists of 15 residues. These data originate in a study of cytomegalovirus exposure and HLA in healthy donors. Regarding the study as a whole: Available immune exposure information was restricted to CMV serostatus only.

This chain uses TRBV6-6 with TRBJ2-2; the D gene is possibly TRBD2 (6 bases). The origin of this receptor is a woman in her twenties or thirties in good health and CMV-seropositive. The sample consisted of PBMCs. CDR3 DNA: TGTGCCAGCAGTAAGGGGACTGCGAACACCGGGGAGCTGTTTTTT. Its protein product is CASSKGTANTGELFF.